A selection of T cell receptor beta chains follows, all from one sample in a study of T cell therapy after organ transplantation. The assay was immunoSEQ multiplex PCR, and TCRdb's table has in-frame clones only and misses some. The sample comprises 15,000 to 20,000 clones, roughly 87% of which are singletons, and roughly 28% rests with the top ten. Antigens of these TCRs are unknown. The material was CD8+ T cells from blood, obtained after autologous CMV-specific T cell therapy. The receptors were gathered from a human patient who had received a solid organ transplant and had CMV disease. The T cells may come from the graft donor. Both conserved end residues are part of each CDR3. A D gene is named only where the DNA matches it firmly. Some rows have no size entry. The others give once, few or many, or a class for an expanded clone.

>TRBJ2-1|-|TRBV5-1|-
TGCGCCAGCAGCTTGTACACAGGGAGAGATGAGCAGTTCTTC
CASSLYTGRDEQFF
>TRBJ2-2|medium-sized|TRBV5-6|-
TGTGCCAGCAGCTTGGTAGGTTCGAGCGGGGAGCTGTTTTTT
CASSLVGSSGELFF
>TRBJ1-2|-|TRBV30|-
TGTGCCTGGAGTCCGCAAGGGGTAGGCTACACCTTC
CAWSPQGVGYTF
>TRBJ2-7|-|TRBV29-1|-
TGCAGCGTCACAGGTGCCCCCCGAGGCTACGAGCAGTACTTC
CSVTGAPRGYEQYF
>TRBJ1-2|-|TRBV25-1|-
TGTGCCAGCAGTCAAGGTCGAAACTATGGCTACACCTTC
CASSQGRNYGYTF
>TRBJ2-1|-|TRBV6-5|-
TGTGCCAGCAGTTACAACATACACAATGAGCAGTTCTTC
CASSYNIHNEQFF
>TRBJ2-1|-|TRBV9|-
TGTGCCAGCAGCGTAGCCCGCGGCTATGAGCAGTTCTTC
CASSVARGYEQFF
>TRBJ1-5|-|TRBV4-1|-
TGCGCCAGCAGCCAAGATACCAGTAGCAATCAGCCCCAGCATTTT
CASSQDTSSNQPQHF
>TRBJ2-2|-|TRBV12-5|-
TGTGCTAGTGGTTTGAGTCGTACCGGGGAGCTGTTTTTT
CASGLSRTGELFF
>TRBJ1-2|-|TRBV4-3|-
TGCGCCAGCAGCCAAGTTTTCAGGGAGGGGACAAACTATGGCTACACCTTC
CASSQVFREGTNYGYTF
>TRBJ1-2|-|TRBV4-2|-
TGTGCCAGCAGCCCAGGAAGGGTCAACTATGGCTACACCTTC
CASSPGRVNYGYTF
>TRBJ1-3|-|TRBV6-5|-
TGTGCCAGCAGTTATGGCGGGGGAAACACCATATATTTT
CASSYGGGNTIYF
>TRBJ2-7|-|TRBV25-1|-
TGTGCCAGCAGTGGTCTCGACATCCCCACCCCCACCTACGAGCAGTACTTC
CASSGLDIPTPTYEQYF
>TRBJ2-7|-|TRBV10-3|TRBD1
TGTGCCATCAATCCACAGGGGGCCTGGGCCGAGCAGTACTTC
CAINPQGAWAEQYF
>TRBJ2-7|once|TRBV27|-
TGTGCCAGCAGACAGGGACGAGTGTACGAGCAGTACTTC
CASRQGRVYEQYF
>TRBJ2-6|-|TRBV5-6|-
TGTGCCAGCAGCCCGCCTGGGGCCAACGTCCTGACTTTC
CASSPPGANVLTF
>TRBJ2-6|-|TRBV25-1|-
TGTGCCAGCAGTACCGGAGCAACTGGACAAAGTCGGGCCAACGTCCTGACTTTC
CASSTGATGQSRANVLTF